This TCR beta chain was identified in a study of cytomegalovirus exposure and HLA in healthy donors. The primer mix had 60 Vbeta and 13 Jbeta primers. Libraries were prepared by immunoSEQ multiplex PCR; TCRdb keeps only in-frame clonotypes and omits some of them. The data show roughly 160,000 clones, around 73% seen once. This CDR3 region has 15 residues. With 10 bases clipped from V and 1 base from J, the junction kept 9 bases outside the gene matches. Germline V gene sequence: CDR1 SNHLY, CDR2 FYNNEI. Source material: PBMCs. This chain connects TRBV2 to TRBJ1-2; 10 bases match TRBD1. The clonotype comes from a woman under 30 in good health and CMV-seropositive. The CDR3 loop reads CATTGGLYINYGYTF. CDR3 DNA sequence: TGTGCCACGACAGGGGGCCTTTACATTAACTATGGCTACACCTTC.